One and the same sample provided the 21 T cell receptor beta chains below, sequenced in a study of blood T cells in healthy people across ages. Through a sample-barcoded 5' primer and a J-beta primer mix, a second PCR was run for roughly 7 to 11 cycles. TCRdb reanalysed the 5' RACE reads using MiXCR and keeps one entry per CDR3 protein. The data hold about 1,600,000 distinct CDR3 sequences, with 42% observed a single time. Sequencing was carried out using blood. Receptor source: a woman under 30 in good health.

V and J are TRBV29-1 and TRBJ2-5, with TRBD1 matching over 8 bases. CDR1 is SQVTM, CDR2 ANQGSEA, per germline. Trimming removed 4 bases from V and 2 bases from J; junction bases left unmatched: 9. The CDR3 is 15 residues long. The CDR3 DNA sequence: TGCAGCGTTGTTTTTTCAGGGGGCCGGCAAGAGACCCAGTACTTC. It encodes CSVVFSGGRQETQYF.

This clonotype was picked up a small number of times. This chain uses TRBV14 with TRBJ2-1; TRBD1 agrees at 8 bases. Germline CDR1 and CDR2: SGHDN and FVKESK. The CDR3 length is 17 residues. J was trimmed by 9 bases and V by 0 bases; bases with no gene match: 13. This CDR3 reads CASSQDLGQASGPEQFF. The CDR3 bases are TGTGCCAGCAGCCAAGATTTGGGACAGGCCTCGGGTCCTGAGCAGTTCTTC.

J is TRBJ2-1 and V is TRBV6-5; 13 nucleotides line up with TRBD2. From germline, CDR1 is MNHEY and CDR2 SVGAGI. V gave up 6 bases and J gave up 4 bases; unmatched junction bases: 6. The CDR3 spans 16 residues. CDR3 protein: CASRPRTSGGYNEQFF. CDR3 DNA sequence: TGTGCCAGCAGACCTCGGACTAGCGGGGGATACAATGAGCAGTTCTTC.

The genes are TRBV9 and TRBJ2-4; D might be TRBD1 or TRBD2, each matching 6 bases. In germline, CDR1 is SGDLS, CDR2 YYNGEE. Trimming shortened V by 2 bases and J by 0 bases, and 21 bases separated the two germline ends. This CDR3 comprises 19 residues. The CDR3 loop is CASSVRDNTGLLAKNIQYF. DNA for the CDR3: TGTGCCAGCAGCGTGAGGGACAATACAGGACTATTAGCCAAAAACATTCAGTACTTC.

V is TRBV4-1 and J is TRBJ2-7, with 10 bases aligning to TRBD1. Germline V gene lookup returns CDR1 MGHRA and CDR2 YSYEKL. The CDR3 is made up of 15 amino acids. After removal of 4 bases from V and 4 bases from J, the junction contained 7 bases not matched to a gene. CDR3 nucleotides: TGCGCCAGCAGCCTTTTAGACAGGGGGCCGTACGAGCAGTACTTC. Its protein product is CASSLLDRGPYEQYF.

This clonotype was detected only a few times. For the CDR3, the DNA is TGTGCCGTGGCGGGCTCTACCTACGAGCAGTACTTC. This encodes CAVAGSTYEQYF. The rearrangement links TRBV7-7 to TRBJ2-4; weak D call: TRBD2 (5 bases). The last part of the DNA fits TRBJ2-7 better; the J call may be wrong. Germline V gene lookup returns CDR1 SSHAT and CDR2 FNYEAQ (reference sequence). The CDR3 is made up of 12 amino acids.

This clonotype was recorded at least ten times. This chain uses TRBV12-3 or TRBV12-4 with TRBJ2-6; D call uncertain. The CDR3 covers 15 residues. Trimming cost V 5 bases and J 0 bases, with 8 bases left between them. The CDR3 loop is CASSPQNSGANVLTF. The CDR3 bases are TGTGCCAGCAGTCCCCAGAACTCTGGGGCCAACGTCCTGACTTTC.

The sample holds one count of this clonotype. The chain employs TRBV12-3 or TRBV12-4 and TRBJ1-5, with D tentatively TRBD1 (5 bases). The germline V and J ends were trimmed by 4 bases and 3 bases, with 10 bases remaining between them. The CDR3 totals 14 residues. Here the CDR3 reads CASSSNRHNQPQHF. Written as DNA, the CDR3 is TGTGCCAGCAGTTCCAACAGGCACAATCAGCCCCAGCATTTT.

On this clonotype itself: A junction end diverges from the germline sequence, so it may reflect a read error. The gene calls are TRBV5-1 and TRBJ2-1, with 10 bases fitting TRBD2. The CDR3 is 15 residues long. Germline CDR1 reads SGHRS; CDR2 reads YFSETQ. The CDR3 sequence is CASGLEASGSDEQFF. CDR3 nucleotides: TGCGCCAGCGGCTTGGAGGCTAGCGGGAGTGATGAGCAGTTCTTC.

This chain uses TRBV10-3 with TRBJ1-1; tentative D call: TRBD1 (5 bases). V was shortened by 2 bases and J by 0 bases, with 13 bases between the two germline ends. The CDR3 sequence is 16 residues long. Germline V lookup: CDR1 ENHRY, CDR2 SYGVKD. This CDR3 is CAISEKSGRMNTEAFF. In DNA, the CDR3 is TGTGCCATCAGTGAGAAGTCGGGACGTATGAACACTGAAGCTTTCTTT.

This rearrangement joins TRBV20-1 to TRBJ2-7; TRBD1 aligns across 10 bases. The CDR3 spans 14 residues. Per germline, CDR1 DFQATT and CDR2 SNEGSKA (reference sequence). After removal of 6 bases from V and 3 bases from J, the junction contained 8 bases not matched to a gene. The CDR3 DNA reads TGCAGTGCATACGACAGGGGGCCAAGCTACGAGCAGTACTTC. As protein: CSAYDRGPSYEQYF.

The sample holds a few counts of this clonotype. V gene TRBV12-3 or TRBV12-4 combines with J gene TRBJ2-3; 8 bases are shared with TRBD2. The CDR3 has 18 amino acids. The trim removed 8 bases at V and 2 bases at J, leaving 18 bases unmatched. CDR3 region: CASGQAGGGGLATDTQYF. The DNA of the CDR3 is TGTGCCAGCGGGCAAGCAGGTGGAGGCGGACTAGCCACAGATACGCAGTATTTT.

The J gene is TRBJ2-3, the V gene TRBV5-1; 7 nucleotides line up with TRBD2. J gave up 2 bases and V 4 bases, and 7 bases lay outside the gene matches. The CDR3 sequence is 15 residues long. CDR1 is SGHRS, CDR2 YFSETQ, per germline. In DNA form, the CDR3 reads TGCGCCAGCAGCCCTGGGACTATCTACACAGATACGCAGTATTTT. Translating gives CASSPGTIYTDTQYF.

This clonotype turned up a few times. The genes are TRBV7-2 and TRBJ2-3; D unclear. Germline CDR1 is SGHTA and CDR2 is FQGNSA. This CDR3 is built from 15 residues. V lost 5 bases, J lost 2 bases, and 14 bases lay in between. This CDR3 reads CASSRAAVNTDTQYF. As DNA, the CDR3 is TGTGCCAGCAGCCGCGCGGCGGTTAACACAGATACGCAGTATTTT.

V and J are TRBV7-9 and TRBJ2-5, with a weak D call TRBD1 (5 bases). Germline values: CDR1 SEHNR, CDR2 FQNEAQ (reference sequence). V was trimmed by 8 bases and J by 0 bases, leaving 10 bases between them. CDR3 length: 13 amino acids. This CDR3 reads CASVTVNQETQYF. CDR3 in DNA: TGTGCCAGCGTGACAGTTAACCAAGAGACCCAGTACTTC.

Here the CDR3 DNA reads TGTGCCAGCAGTTTAGTTAAGGGACAGGACAATGAGCAGTTCTTC. It is translated as CASSLVKGQDNEQFF. The chain is built from TRBV27 and TRBJ2-1, with 8 bases lining up with TRBD1. Germline V gene data show CDR1 as MNHEY and CDR2 as SMNVEV (reference sequence). This CDR3 has 15 amino acids. J was trimmed by 5 bases and V by 2 bases; bases with no gene match: 5.

The gene calls are TRBV7-9 and TRBJ1-2, with a possible D match to TRBD1 (6 bases). Trimming stripped 2 bases from V and 6 bases from J, with 16 bases between. The V gene's germline CDR1 is SEHNR and CDR2 FQNEAQ (reference sequence). There are 15 residues in the CDR3. The CDR3 protein is CASSLTRGPRNGYTF. CDR3 nucleotide sequence: TGTGCCAGCAGCTTAACCCGGGGGCCTCGGAATGGCTACACCTTC.

This clonotype has a single count. The chain combines TRBV6-5 with TRBJ2-7; the match to TRBD2 covers 10 bases. CDR1 and CDR2 from the germline V gene are MNHEY and SVGAGI. The CDR3 runs 15 residues. After removal of 6 bases from V and 2 bases from J, the junction contained 7 bases not matched to a gene. The chain's CDR3 is CASRDGLAVTYEQYF. As DNA, the CDR3 is TGTGCCAGCAGGGATGGACTAGCGGTAACCTACGAGCAGTACTTC.

This clonotype was observed a few times. The chain employs TRBV12-3 or TRBV12-4 and TRBJ2-1; D might be TRBD2 (5 bases). This CDR3 has 11 amino acids. Between the trimmed V and J ends, which lost 10 bases and 9 bases, there was a span of 13 bases. The CDR3 DNA sequence: TGTGCCACCTTAGAGGGTAGTGAGCAGTTCTTC. Its translation is CATLEGSEQFF.

The sample holds a few counts of this clonotype. The chain has TRBV15 and TRBJ2-1; 7 positions match TRBD2. CDR1 is LNHNV and CDR2 is YYDKDF in the germline V gene (reference sequence). The CDR3 has 16 amino acids. J lost 7 bases, V lost 3 bases, and 12 bases had no gene match. CDR3 nucleotides: TGTGCCACCAGCAGCCTAGTAGGGACTAACCCAAATGAGCAGTTCTTC. Translation gives CATSSLVGTNPNEQFF.

The chain is built from TRBV20-1 and TRBJ2-5, with TRBD2 matching over 16 bases. Germline loops: CDR1 DFQATT, CDR2 SNEGSKA (reference sequence). After removal of 6 bases from V and 2 bases from J, the junction contained 6 bases not matched to a gene. The CDR3 is 16 residues long. The CDR3 sequence: CSATGLAGGQQETQYF. The CDR3 DNA reads TGCAGTGCCACGGGACTAGCGGGGGGGCAACAAGAGACCCAGTACTTC.